This T cell receptor beta chain derives from a study of TIL therapy for anti-PD-1-resistant metastatic lung cancer. Study overall: Progressing patients received lymphodepletion, expanded TIL infusion and IL-2. Most patients had lung adenocarcinoma; a few tumors were EGFR-mutant, two ALK-rearranged; half smoked currently or formerly.

Time point defined: pre-treatment sample, taken before nivolumab and TIL therapy. Adults with stage 4 NSCLC were enrolled in a phase I trial. Trimming shortened V by 7 bases and J by 2 bases, and 16 bases separated the two germline ends. The CDR3 is 15 amino acids. Germline V lookup: CDR1 LNHDA, CDR2 SQIVND (reference sequence). Sequencing used immunoSEQ v3. Survey-level samples got 2 million or so read pairs; deep-level samples got about 5-6.5 million. Clones were sequenced by immunoSEQ multiplex PCR, and TCRdb holds only the in-frame ones, with some missing. The sample records tens of thousands of clones, around 81% being singletons.

The genes are TRBV19 and TRBJ2-3; no reliable D call. The TCR sequence derives from a person between 30 and 79 years old with non-small cell lung cancer. The sample here was blood, taken at baseline. The chain's CDR3 is CASKNSRPHTDTQYF. The DNA for the CDR3 is TGTGCCAGTAAGAACAGCCGCCCTCACACAGATACGCAGTATTTT.